This T cell receptor beta chain was observed in a study of T cell repertoires in cytomegalovirus infection. In the study overall: Signatures in public TCR beta sequences pointed to both CMV infection and matching HLA type.

Of note for this clonotype: Its antigen remains unidentified.

TCRdb passed the reads through MiXCR, listing each CDR3 protein once. This table has roughly 720,000 distinct CDR3 sequences, approximately 40% appearing once. General study points: HLA-C-restricted TCR beta clonotypes specific for CMV led the ex vivo response. Identification of carriers of CMV plus the relevant HLA was performed using cumulative public TCR beta family frequency.

Germline-derived CDR1 and CDR2 are MDHEN and SYDVKM. The germline V and J ends were trimmed by 3 bases and 12 bases, with 20 bases remaining between them. The CDR3 is made up of 14 amino acids. Sequenced: PBMCs. This chain joins TRBV28 and TRBJ1-1, with D perhaps matching TRBD1 (6 bases). This TCR was recovered from a human donor in good health (CMV status not recorded). Some clones in this sample may be carry-over from other donors' samples. The CDR3 is CASSFADPAGETFF. The CDR3 DNA is TGTGCCAGCAGTTTCGCGGACCCAGCAGGGGAAACTTTCTTT.